The clone carrying this TCR beta chain has only a few counts. Its antigen is as yet unknown. This sample is drawn from a study of human T cells and chemical hapten exposure. In the study overall: The patients, most of them female, presented with alopecia areata, totalis or universalis. Per-sample TCR yields varied mainly from small pooled library volume differences.

Each cDNA molecule in the library carried unique molecular identifiers. Via MiXCR, TCRdb re-called the RACE reads, giving one row per CDR3 protein. This sample carries fewer than 85,000 distinct CDR3 sequences, around 10% of them seen once, and the ten largest clones take roughly 1.5%. Time point of the sample: patch test 2, 6 weeks after DPC sensitization. Treatment specified: therapeutic diphenylcyclopropenone sensitization with weekly scalp DPC. Study-wide findings and caveats: Once DPC sensitization occurred, TCRs above 1 in 1000 frequency showed no change.

The germline V gene has CDR1 SNHLY and CDR2 FYNNEI. Trimming took 4 bases from V and 3 from J, leaving 12 bases between them. This CDR3 spans 15 amino acids. The receptor was derived from a man aged 18 to 35 with alopecia areata. Some clones in this sample may be carry-over from other donors' samples. The sequences come from whole blood, collected in connection with sensitization to the hapten diphenylcyclopropenone (DPC). V is TRBV2 and J is TRBJ1-4; tentative D call: TRBD1 (5 bases). The CDR3 DNA reads as TGTGCCAGCAGTGGTTTAGGGGCCCCTAATGAAAAACTGTTTTTT. This gives the protein CASSGLGAPNEKLFF.